Described below is a single T cell receptor (beta chain) sequence and its context. Its specificity is unknown. The source of the sample is a study of shared clonotypes between healthy human individuals. Study-level background: A donor's plate count was three for CD4 naive and three for CD4 memory; CD8 naive had two and CD8 memory one. The study, taken as a whole, reports: Several donors showed sharing of around 5.3% of naive CD4 clonotypes.

This CDR3 is 14 amino acids long. V lost 5 bases and J 0 bases, leaving 11 bases between the germline ends. Looked up from germline, CDR1 is ENHRY and CDR2 is SYGVKD. With CCR7-negative CD45RA+ TemRA cells, CD45RO+ cells were combined in CD8 memory. Profiling relied on immunoSEQ multiplex PCR, and the TCRdb table lists in-frame clones only, not all of them. The table shows some 380,000 clones, with roughly 96% occurring only once. V and J are TRBV10-3 and TRBJ2-7; TRBD1 or TRBD2 may be the D gene (5 bases each). Sequenced input: memory CD8+ T cells sorted from blood. Subset specified: CD45RO+ cells pooled with CCR7-negative TemRA cells. This TCR was sampled from a man younger than 45 in good health. The chain's CDR3 is CAISRDAASYEQYF. CDR3 coding DNA: TGTGCCATCAGTAGGGACGCGGCCTCCTACGAGCAGTACTTC.